This T cell receptor (beta chain) originates from a study of cytomegalovirus exposure and HLA in healthy donors. Overall study results and limits: V- and J-gene trimming in TCR beta was tied to a missense DCLRE1C variant by an analysis performed later.

About this clone: The antigen remains undetermined.

The PCR ran on 60 Vbeta and 13 Jbeta primers. Measured with immunoSEQ multiplex PCR; TCRdb has only the in-frame clones, and not every one. This repertoire shows fewer than 200,000 clones, 65% to 85% found once; its top ten account for roughly 4.5%. The germline V gene has CDR1 KGHSH and CDR2 LQKENI. Germline trimming cut 3 bases from V and 8 bases from J; bases unmatched to any gene: 11. The CDR3 has 15 amino acids. This TCR was recovered from a woman aged 50 to 60 in good health and CMV-seropositive. The material sequenced was PBMCs. The genes are TRBV18 and TRBJ2-5; 8 bases are a match to TRBD2. The DNA of the CDR3 is TGTGCCAGCTCACCTGGCGGCGGGGGGCCCTATACCCAGTACTTC. Amino acids: CASSPGGGGPYTQYF.